The rows below give T cell receptor beta chains drawn from one sample of a study of OX40 agonist ivuxolimab in advanced cancers. Clones were sequenced by immunoSEQ multiplex PCR, and TCRdb holds only the in-frame ones, with some missing. The profile shows fewer than 85,000 clones, approximately 90% of them singletons. The material was CD4+ or CD8+ T cells sorted from blood, obtained in a trial of the OX40 agonist ivuxolimab. Receptor source: an adult with an advanced solid tumor such as melanoma, head and neck, liver or kidney cancer. CDR3s include the opening cysteine and the closing phenylalanine or tryptophan. D genes are given only for firm matches. Some rows have no size entry. The others give once, few or many, or a class for an expanded clone.

size: .; D: .; V: TRBV19; J: TRBJ1-1; DNA: TGTGCCACCAGATGGGGGGTGATGAACACTGAAGCTTTCTTT; CDR3: CATRWGVMNTEAFF
size: .; D: TRBD2; V: TRBV6-5; J: TRBJ2-7; DNA: TGTGCCAGCAGACTAGCGGGCCTTTACGAGCAGTACTTC; CDR3: CASRLAGLYEQYF
size: .; D: TRBD2; V: TRBV29-1; J: TRBJ2-5; DNA: TGCAGCGCCTTGACTAGCGGGGGGGCCGAGACCCAGTACTTC; CDR3: CSALTSGGAETQYF
size: .; D: TRBD1; V: TRBV28; J: TRBJ1-2; DNA: TGTGCCAGCAGTCCCCACAGGGGACATAACTATGGCTACACCTTC; CDR3: CASSPHRGHNYGYTF
size: .; D: .; V: TRBV18; J: TRBJ2-3; DNA: TGTGCCAGCTCACTAGCGGTCACAGATACGCAGTATTTT; CDR3: CASSLAVTDTQYF
size: .; D: TRBD2; V: TRBV7-2; J: TRBJ2-1; DNA: TGTGCCAGCAGCTTGAGCGGGAGGCCCGAATCTTTACAGTTCTTC; CDR3: CASSLSGRPESLQFF
size: .; D: TRBD1; V: TRBV29-1; J: TRBJ1-4; DNA: TGCAGCGTTGCAGGCAGGGGGGATGAAAAACTGTTTTTT; CDR3: CSVAGRGDEKLFF
size: few; D: .; V: TRBV5-4; J: TRBJ2-7; DNA: TGTGCCAGCAGCTTTACCACAAGCGGCTACGAGCAGTACTTC; CDR3: CASSFTTSGYEQYF
size: .; D: .; V: TRBV19; J: TRBJ1-1; DNA: TGTGCCAGTAGGCTGACCACCGGGGGGAGGAACACTGAAGCTTTCTTT; CDR3: CASRLTTGGRNTEAFF
size: .; D: .; V: TRBV19; J: TRBJ1-5; DNA: TGTGCCAGTAGTGTGAGTTTTAATCAGCCCCAGCATTTT; CDR3: CASSVSFNQPQHF
size: .; D: .; V: TRBV6-5; J: TRBJ2-5; DNA: TGTGCCAGCAGAATACAAGAGACCCAGTACTTC; CDR3: CASRIQETQYF
size: once; D: .; V: TRBV11-3; J: TRBJ2-1; DNA: TGTGCCAGCAGCTTCTCGGACAGTAATGAGCAGTTCTTC; CDR3: CASSFSDSNEQFF
size: .; D: TRBD2; V: TRBV11-2; J: TRBJ2-2; DNA: TGTGCCAGCGGGCAGGGGGCTAGCGGGAGTTTAAACACCGGGGAGCTGTTTTTT; CDR3: CASGQGASGSLNTGELFF
size: .; D: .; V: TRBV5-6; J: TRBJ1-6; DNA: TGTGCCAGCAGCGAGATGCCCATTTCAGGGTCACCCCTCCACTTT; CDR3: CASSEMPISGSPLHF
size: .; D: .; V: TRBV6-5; J: TRBJ1-2; DNA: TGTGCCAGCAGGAGACGGGGTCCCAACTATGGCTACACCTTC; CDR3: CASRRRGPNYGYTF
size: .; D: .; V: TRBV7-8; J: TRBJ2-3; DNA: TGTGCCAGCAGCTTATCGGCTAGCACGCAGTATTTT; CDR3: CASSLSASTQYF
size: .; D: TRBD1; V: TRBV2; J: TRBJ1-1; DNA: TGTGCCAGCAGTGAACAGGGGGCCGCGAACACTGAAGCTTTCTTT; CDR3: CASSEQGAANTEAFF
size: .; D: .; V: TRBV7-2; J: TRBJ2-3; DNA: TGTGCCAGCAGCAGACTAGGAGGCACGCAGTATTTT; CDR3: CASSRLGGTQYF
size: few; D: .; V: TRBV28; J: TRBJ1-2; DNA: TGTGCCAGCAGCCAGGGGCCTTATGGCTACACCTTC; CDR3: CASSQGPYGYTF
size: once; D: .; V: TRBV5-1; J: TRBJ2-2; DNA: TGCGCCAGCAGCCTAGACGGTGCCGGTCGGACCGGGGAGCTGTTTTTT; CDR3: CASSLDGAGRTGELFF
size: once; D: .; V: TRBV7-2; J: TRBJ2-3; DNA: TGTGCCAGCAGCCCGGACGTCCGCACAGATACGCAGTATTTT; CDR3: CASSPDVRTDTQYF
size: .; D: .; V: TRBV28; J: TRBJ1-4; DNA: TGTGCCAGCGGGTCTAGCTTCGTTGGGCAGAGGAAACTGTTTTTT; CDR3: CASGSSFVGQRKLFF
size: .; D: .; V: TRBV15; J: TRBJ2-5; DNA: TGTGCCACCAGCAGAGATCTGGGGCGGGGGCCGTACCAAGAGACCCAGTACTTC; CDR3: CATSRDLGRGPYQETQYF
size: .; D: .; V: TRBV5-3; J: TRBJ2-1; DNA: TGTGCCAGAAGCACCGCGGGACCCCCCTACAATGAGCAGTTCTTC; CDR3: CARSTAGPPYNEQFF
size: .; D: .; V: TRBV29-1; J: TRBJ2-1; DNA: TGCAGCGCTAGCTACAATGAGCAGTTCTTC; CDR3: CSASYNEQFF
size: .; D: .; V: TRBV18; J: TRBJ1-5; DNA: TGTGCCAGCTCACCCACCACCGATCCTAGCAATCAGCCCCAGCATTTT; CDR3: CASSPTTDPSNQPQHF
size: .; D: .; V: TRBV28; J: TRBJ2-2; DNA: TGTGCCAGCAGTTTAACCACCGGGGAGCTGTTTTTT; CDR3: CASSLTTGELFF
size: .; D: .; V: TRBV28; J: TRBJ1-6; DNA: TGTGCCAGCAGTGCGGGACCGCGCTCGGGGACACCCCTCCACTTT; CDR3: CASSAGPRSGTPLHF
size: .; D: .; V: TRBV27; J: TRBJ2-2; DNA: TGTGCCAGCAGTGTTGGGGTGCGAATCGACACCGGGGAGCTGTTTTTT; CDR3: CASSVGVRIDTGELFF
size: .; D: .; V: TRBV11-2; J: TRBJ2-5; DNA: TGTGCCAGCAGCTTAGTCCTGCAAGAGACCCAGTACTTC; CDR3: CASSLVLQETQYF
size: .; D: .; V: TRBV4-2; J: TRBJ2-3; DNA: TGTGCCAGCAGCCAAGAGCCGACTAGCACAGATACGCAGTATTTT; CDR3: CASSQEPTSTDTQYF
size: once; D: .; V: TRBV29-1; J: TRBJ2-5; DNA: TGCAGCGTAACAGGTTTCCAAGAGACCCAGTACTTC; CDR3: CSVTGFQETQYF
size: .; D: .; V: TRBV7-9; J: TRBJ2-1; DNA: TGTGCCAGCAGCCGTAGTAGGTCGGACGATGAGCAGTTCTTC; CDR3: CASSRSRSDDEQFF
size: .; D: .; V: TRBV10-1; J: TRBJ2-2; DNA: TGCGCCAGCAGTAGAGCCCCTTCGGGGGAGCTGTTTTTT; CDR3: CASSRAPSGELFF
size: .; D: .; V: TRBV30; J: TRBJ2-5; DNA: TGTGCCTGGAGTTTACAGGCCATGGAGACCCAGTACTTC; CDR3: CAWSLQAMETQYF
size: .; D: .; V: TRBV7-2; J: TRBJ1-4; DNA: TGTGCCAGCAGCCCGGGAGGGGCTAATGAAAAACTGTTTTTT; CDR3: CASSPGGANEKLFF
size: .; D: .; V: TRBV27; J: TRBJ2-5; DNA: TGTGCCAGCAAGCCCCTTAGGCTAGGAGGAAGACAGACCCAGTACTTC; CDR3: CASKPLRLGGRQTQYF
size: .; D: .; V: TRBV10-1; J: TRBJ2-1; DNA: TGCGCCAGCAGTGGGGCAGGGGTGGCTAGGAATGAGCAGTTCTTC; CDR3: CASSGAGVARNEQFF
size: .; D: .; V: TRBV28; J: TRBJ2-2; DNA: TGTGCCAGCACCTCACATGGGGAGTCCGGGGAGCTGTTTTTT; CDR3: CASTSHGESGELFF
size: .; D: .; V: TRBV6-5; J: TRBJ1-1; DNA: TGTGCCAGCAGTCACCGCACGAACACTGAAGCTTTCTTT; CDR3: CASSHRTNTEAFF
size: .; D: .; V: TRBV7-9; J: TRBJ2-3; DNA: TGTGCCAGCAGCTACTCCGATACGCAGTATTTT; CDR3: CASSYSDTQYF
size: .; D: .; V: TRBV27; J: TRBJ2-3; DNA: TGTGCCAGCCCTAGGCAGGGGAGCACAGATACGCAGTATTTT; CDR3: CASPRQGSTDTQYF
size: once; D: .; V: TRBV5-6; J: TRBJ2-1; DNA: TGTGCCAGCAGCTTGGTCCCCCAGGGTACTGAGCAGTTCTTC; CDR3: CASSLVPQGTEQFF
size: few; D: .; V: TRBV30; J: TRBJ1-5; DNA: TGTGCCTGGAGTGTAGAAGAGGGCCAGCCCCAGCATTTT; CDR3: CAWSVEEGQPQHF
size: .; D: TRBD2; V: TRBV11-3; J: TRBJ2-5; DNA: TGTGCCAGCGGCCCCGTCCGGGGCGGGGGGATCCAAGAGACCCAGTACTTC; CDR3: CASGPVRGGGIQETQYF
size: .; D: .; V: TRBV28; J: TRBJ2-2; DNA: TGTGCCAGCAGTTTCAGGGGAGGTGGGGAGCTGTTTTTT; CDR3: CASSFRGGGELFF
size: .; D: TRBD1; V: TRBV10-3; J: TRBJ1-2; DNA: TGTGCCATCAGTGAGCCCGGACAGGGGAGCTATGGCTACACCTTC; CDR3: CAISEPGQGSYGYTF
size: .; D: .; V: TRBV7-8; J: TRBJ1-1; DNA: TGTGCCAGCAACACGGACAGACGAAACACTGAAGCTTTCTTT; CDR3: CASNTDRRNTEAFF
size: .; D: .; V: TRBV18; J: TRBJ1-5; DNA: TGTGCCAGCTCACCGCGGGGTAGTAATCAGCCCCAGCATTTT; CDR3: CASSPRGSNQPQHF